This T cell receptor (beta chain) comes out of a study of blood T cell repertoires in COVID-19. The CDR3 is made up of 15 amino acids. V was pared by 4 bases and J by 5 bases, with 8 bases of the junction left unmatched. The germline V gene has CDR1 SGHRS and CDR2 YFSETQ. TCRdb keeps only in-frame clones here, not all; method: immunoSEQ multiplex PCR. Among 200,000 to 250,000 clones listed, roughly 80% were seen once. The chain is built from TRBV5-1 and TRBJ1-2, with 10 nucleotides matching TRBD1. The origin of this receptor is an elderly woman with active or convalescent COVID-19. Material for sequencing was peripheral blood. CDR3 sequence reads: CASSPTGGEGYGYTF. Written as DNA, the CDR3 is TGCGCCAGCAGCCCGACAGGGGGCGAAGGGTATGGCTACACCTTC.